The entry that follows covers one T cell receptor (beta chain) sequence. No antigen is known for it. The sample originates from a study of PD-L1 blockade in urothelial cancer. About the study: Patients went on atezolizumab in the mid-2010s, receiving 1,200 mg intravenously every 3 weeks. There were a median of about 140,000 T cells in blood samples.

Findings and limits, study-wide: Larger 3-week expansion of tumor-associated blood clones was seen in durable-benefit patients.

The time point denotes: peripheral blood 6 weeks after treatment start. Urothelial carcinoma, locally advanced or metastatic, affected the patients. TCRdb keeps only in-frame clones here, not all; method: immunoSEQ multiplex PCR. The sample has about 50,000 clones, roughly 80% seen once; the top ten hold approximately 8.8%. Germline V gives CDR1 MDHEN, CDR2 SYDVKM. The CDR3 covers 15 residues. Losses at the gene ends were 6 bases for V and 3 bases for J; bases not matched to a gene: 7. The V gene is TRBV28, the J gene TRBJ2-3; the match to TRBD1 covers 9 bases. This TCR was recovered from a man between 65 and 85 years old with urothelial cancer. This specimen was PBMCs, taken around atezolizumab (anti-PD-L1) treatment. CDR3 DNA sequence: TGTGCCAGCAGACCGACAGGGGGTCGAACAGATACGCAGTATTTT. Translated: CASRPTGGRTDTQYF.